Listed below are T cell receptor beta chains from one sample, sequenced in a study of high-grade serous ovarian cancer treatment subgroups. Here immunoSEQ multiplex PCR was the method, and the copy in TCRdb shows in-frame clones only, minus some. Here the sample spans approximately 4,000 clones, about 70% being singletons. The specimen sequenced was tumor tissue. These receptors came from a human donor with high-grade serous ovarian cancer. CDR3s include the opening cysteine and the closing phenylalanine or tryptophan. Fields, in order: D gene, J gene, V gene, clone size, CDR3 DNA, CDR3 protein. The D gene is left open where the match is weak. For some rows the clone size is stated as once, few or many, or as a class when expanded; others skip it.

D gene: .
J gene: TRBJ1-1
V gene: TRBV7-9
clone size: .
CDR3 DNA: TGTGCCAGCAGCTTAGGATTAGGTCCGAACACTGAAGCTTTCTTT
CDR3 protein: CASSLGLGPNTEAFF

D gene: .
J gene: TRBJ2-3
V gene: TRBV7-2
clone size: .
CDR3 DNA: TGTGCCAGCAGCTTATTTCCAGACACAGATACGCAGTATTTT
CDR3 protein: CASSLFPDTDTQYF

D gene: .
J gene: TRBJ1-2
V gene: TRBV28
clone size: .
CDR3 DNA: TGTGCCAGCAGTCGATCCTTCTATGGCTACACCTTC
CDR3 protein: CASSRSFYGYTF

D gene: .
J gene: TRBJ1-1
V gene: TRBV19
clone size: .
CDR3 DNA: TGTGCCAGTAGTATAGGTGATTTGAACACTGAAGCTTTCTTT
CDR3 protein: CASSIGDLNTEAFF

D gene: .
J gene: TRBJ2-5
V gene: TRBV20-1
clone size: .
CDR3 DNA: TGCAGTGCTAGGGACCAAGAGACCCAGTACTTC
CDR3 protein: CSARDQETQYF

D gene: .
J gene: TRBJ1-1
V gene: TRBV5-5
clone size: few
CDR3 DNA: TGTGCCAGCAGATTACAGCTCATGAACACTGAAGCTTTCTTT
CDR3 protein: CASRLQLMNTEAFF

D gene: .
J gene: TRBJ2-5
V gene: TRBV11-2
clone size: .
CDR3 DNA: TGTGCCAGCAGCATAACCGGACCTCCTACCGTCGGGACCCAGTACTTC
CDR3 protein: CASSITGPPTVGTQYF

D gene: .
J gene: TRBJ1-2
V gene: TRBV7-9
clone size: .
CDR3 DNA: TGTGCCAGCAGCACCAATCAGGGTACCTATGGCTACACCTTC
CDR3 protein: CASSTNQGTYGYTF

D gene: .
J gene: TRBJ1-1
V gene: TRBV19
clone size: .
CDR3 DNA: TGTGCCAGTAGTACCAGCCTTCATGGGGGTGAAGCTTTCTTT
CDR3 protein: CASSTSLHGGEAFF

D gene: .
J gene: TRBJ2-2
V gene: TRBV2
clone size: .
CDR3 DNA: TGTGCCAGCAGTTCGGAGGGGTTTGGCACCGGGGAGCTGTTTTTT
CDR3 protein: CASSSEGFGTGELFF

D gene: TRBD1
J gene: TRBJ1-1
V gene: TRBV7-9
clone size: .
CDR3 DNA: TGTGCCAGCAGCTCCACAGGGGGGGACACTGAAGCTTTCTTT
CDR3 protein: CASSSTGGDTEAFF

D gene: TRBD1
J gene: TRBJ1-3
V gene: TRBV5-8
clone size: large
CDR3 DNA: TGTGCCAGCAGCCCGGGACAGCGCTCTGGAAACACCATATATTTT
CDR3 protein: CASSPGQRSGNTIYF

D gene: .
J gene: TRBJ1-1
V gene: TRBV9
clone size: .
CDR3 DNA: TGTGCCAGCAGCCTAGGACAACTGAACACTGAAGCTTTCTTT
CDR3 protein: CASSLGQLNTEAFF

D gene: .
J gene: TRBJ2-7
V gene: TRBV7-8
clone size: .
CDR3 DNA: TGTGCCAGCAGCTTCGGCGGGGGCGGGTACGAGCAGTACTTC
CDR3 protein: CASSFGGGGYEQYF

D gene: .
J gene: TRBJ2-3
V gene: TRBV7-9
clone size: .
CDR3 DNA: TGTGCCAGCAGCTTAGTGGCCCCCGCAGATACGCAGTATTTT
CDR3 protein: CASSLVAPADTQYF

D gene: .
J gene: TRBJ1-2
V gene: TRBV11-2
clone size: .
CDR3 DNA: TGTGCCAGCAGCTTATCTGACAGCAACTATGGCTACACCTTC
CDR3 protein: CASSLSDSNYGYTF

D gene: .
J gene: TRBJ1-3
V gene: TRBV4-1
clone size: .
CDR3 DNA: TGCGCCAGCAGCCAAGAAGGCAGGGGACACACCATATATTTT
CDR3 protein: CASSQEGRGHTIYF

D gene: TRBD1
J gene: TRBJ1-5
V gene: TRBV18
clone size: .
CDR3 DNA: TGTGCCAGCTCACGGGACAGGGATGGTCAGCCCCAGCATTTT
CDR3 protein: CASSRDRDGQPQHF

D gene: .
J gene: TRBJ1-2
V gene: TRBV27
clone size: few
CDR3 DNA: TGTGCCAGCAGTTTCCGTTCTCCCACTAGCTCTTATGGCTACACCTTC
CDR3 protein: CASSFRSPTSSYGYTF

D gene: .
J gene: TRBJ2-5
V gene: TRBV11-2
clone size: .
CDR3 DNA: TGTGCCAGCAGCGGTAGTAGGGGATTGGAGACCCAGTACTTC
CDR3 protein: CASSGSRGLETQYF

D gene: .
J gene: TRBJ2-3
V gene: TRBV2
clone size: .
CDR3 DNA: TGTGCCAGCAGGTTTCTAGAGAGGGACGAGCAGTATTTT
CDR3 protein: CASRFLERDEQYF

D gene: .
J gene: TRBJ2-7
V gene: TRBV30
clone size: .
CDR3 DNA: TGTGCCTGGAGTGCAGGAGTTTTCTCCTACGAGCAGTACTTC
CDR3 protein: CAWSAGVFSYEQYF

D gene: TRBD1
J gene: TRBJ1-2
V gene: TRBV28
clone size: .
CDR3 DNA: TGTGCCAGCAGGACCGGACAGGGAAAATTCTATGGCTACACCTTC
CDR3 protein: CASRTGQGKFYGYTF

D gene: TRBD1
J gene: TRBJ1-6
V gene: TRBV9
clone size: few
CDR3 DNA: TGTGCCAGCAGCGTAACAGGGGATGGAAATTCACCCCTCCACTTT
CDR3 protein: CASSVTGDGNSPLHF

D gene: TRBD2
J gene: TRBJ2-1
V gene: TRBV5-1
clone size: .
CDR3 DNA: TGCGCCAGCAGCCCCGGGGGGGACGTCTACAATGAGCAGTTCTTC
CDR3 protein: CASSPGGDVYNEQFF

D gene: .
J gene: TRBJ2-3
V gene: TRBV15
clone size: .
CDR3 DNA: TGTGCCACCAGCAGGGGGACTGCACCGGATACGCAGTATTTT
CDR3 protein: CATSRGTAPDTQYF

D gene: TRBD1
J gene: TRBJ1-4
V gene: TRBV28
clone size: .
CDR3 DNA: TGTGCCAGCAGTTTATCTGGGACAGGGTCTAATGAAAAACTGTTTTTT
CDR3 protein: CASSLSGTGSNEKLFF

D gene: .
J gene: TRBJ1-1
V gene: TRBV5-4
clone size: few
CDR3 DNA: TGTGCCAGCAGCCCGGGAACCCTAAGGGCTGAAGCTTTCTTT
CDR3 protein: CASSPGTLRAEAFF

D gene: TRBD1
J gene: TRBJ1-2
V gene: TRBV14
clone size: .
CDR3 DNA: TGTGCCAGCAGCCCGATTAGGGGACAGGGGGACTATGGCTACACCTTC
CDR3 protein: CASSPIRGQGDYGYTF

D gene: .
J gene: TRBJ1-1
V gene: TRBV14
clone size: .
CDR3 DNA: TGTGCCAGCAGCCAAGCCCTCGGGCCGGCACTAAAGGCTTTCTTT
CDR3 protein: CASSQALGPALKAFF

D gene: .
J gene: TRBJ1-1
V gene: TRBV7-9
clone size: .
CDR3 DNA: TGTGCCAGCAGCTTAGAGGGGGGGAACACTGAAGCTTTCTTT
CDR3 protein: CASSLEGGNTEAFF

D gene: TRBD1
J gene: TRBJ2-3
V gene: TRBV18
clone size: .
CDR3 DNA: TGTGCCAGCTCACTAATGGAGGGACAGGGGGCCTCCTCTAGCACAGATACGCAGTATTTT
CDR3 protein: CASSLMEGQGASSSTDTQYF

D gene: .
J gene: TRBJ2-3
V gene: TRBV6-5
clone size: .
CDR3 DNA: TGTGCCAGCACCACATCAGGGGCAGATACGCAGTATTTT
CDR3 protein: CASTTSGADTQYF

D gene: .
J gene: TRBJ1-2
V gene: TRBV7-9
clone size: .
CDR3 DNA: TGTGCCAGCAGTCAAGACAGAGCTTACTATGGCTACACCTTC
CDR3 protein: CASSQDRAYYGYTF

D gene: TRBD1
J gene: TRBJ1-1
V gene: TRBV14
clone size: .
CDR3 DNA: TGTGCCAGCAGCCGATACAGGGGCCGGGGAACTGAAGCTTTCTTT
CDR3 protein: CASSRYRGRGTEAFF

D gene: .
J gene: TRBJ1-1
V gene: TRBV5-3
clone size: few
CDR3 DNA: TGTGCCAGAAGCTGGGGGGAAGACACTGAAGCTTTCTTT
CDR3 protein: CARSWGEDTEAFF

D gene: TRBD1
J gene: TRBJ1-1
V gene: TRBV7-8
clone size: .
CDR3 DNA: TGTGCCAGCAGCTTAGGACAGGGCATGAACACTGAAGCTTTCTTT
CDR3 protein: CASSLGQGMNTEAFF

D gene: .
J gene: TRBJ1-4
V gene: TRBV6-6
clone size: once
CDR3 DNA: TGTGCCAGCAGTTACTCGAAGTGGACTAATGAAAAACTGTTTTTT
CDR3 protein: CASSYSKWTNEKLFF

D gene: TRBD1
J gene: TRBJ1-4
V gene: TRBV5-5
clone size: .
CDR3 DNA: TGTGCCAGCACCCGGACAGGGAGGTACGAAAAACTGTTTTTT
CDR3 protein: CASTRTGRYEKLFF

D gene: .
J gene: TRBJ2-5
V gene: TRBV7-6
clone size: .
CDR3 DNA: TGTGCCAGCAGCTTAGATTTGAAGGGGACCCAGTACTTC
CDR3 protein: CASSLDLKGTQYF

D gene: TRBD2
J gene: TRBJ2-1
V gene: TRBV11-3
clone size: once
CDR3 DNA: TGTGCCAGCAGCCCTAGGCTAGCGGGGGGGCCAGGGGAGCAGTTCTTC
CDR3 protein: CASSPRLAGGPGEQFF

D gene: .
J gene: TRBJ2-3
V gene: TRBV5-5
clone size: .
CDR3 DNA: TGTGCCAGCAGCTTGTACGACACAGATACGCAGTATTTT
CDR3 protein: CASSLYDTDTQYF

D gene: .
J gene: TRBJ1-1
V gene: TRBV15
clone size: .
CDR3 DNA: TGTGCCACCAGCGGCTCCCTGTTGGACGTTGGGGTCTTCGGCGAAGGCACTGAAGCTTTCTTT
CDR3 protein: CATSGSLLDVGVFGEGTEAFF

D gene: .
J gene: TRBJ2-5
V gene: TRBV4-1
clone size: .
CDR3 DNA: TGCGCCAGCAGCCAAGATAAGGCGCTAGCCGAGACCCAGTACTTC
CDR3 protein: CASSQDKALAETQYF

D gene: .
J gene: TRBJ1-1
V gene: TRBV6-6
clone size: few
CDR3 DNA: TGTGCCAGCAGTTACCCTACAGGGACACTAGGAGCTTTCTTT
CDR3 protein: CASSYPTGTLGAFF

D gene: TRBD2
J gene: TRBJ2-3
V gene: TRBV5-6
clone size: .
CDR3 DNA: TGTGCCAGCAGATCACCGACTAGCGGCAGCACAGATACGCAGTATTTT
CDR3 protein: CASRSPTSGSTDTQYF

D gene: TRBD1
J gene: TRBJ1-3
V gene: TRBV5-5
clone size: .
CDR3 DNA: TGTGCCAGCAGCCCGGGACAGCGCTCTGGAAACACCATATATTTT
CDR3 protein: CASSPGQRSGNTIYF

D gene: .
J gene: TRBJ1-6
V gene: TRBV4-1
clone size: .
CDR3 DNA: TGCGCCAGCAGCCTCGACACTAATTCACCCCTCCACTTT
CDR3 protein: CASSLDTNSPLHF

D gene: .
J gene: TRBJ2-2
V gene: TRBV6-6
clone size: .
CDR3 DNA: TGTGCCAGCAGCTGGAGAGCATCAGGGCACACCGGGGAGCTGTTTTTT
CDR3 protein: CASSWRASGHTGELFF

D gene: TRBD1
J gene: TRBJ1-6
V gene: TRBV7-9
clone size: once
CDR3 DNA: TGTGCCAGCAGCTGGGGACAGGTAGCTCTAGAGAATTCACCCCTCCACTTT
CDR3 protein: CASSWGQVALENSPLHF

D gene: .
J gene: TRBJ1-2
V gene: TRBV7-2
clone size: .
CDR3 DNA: TGTGCCAGCACCTCACTTCGGGGGTCGACCTATGGCTACACCTTC
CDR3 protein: CASTSLRGSTYGYTF

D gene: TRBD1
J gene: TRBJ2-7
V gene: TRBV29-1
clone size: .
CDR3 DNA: TGCAGCGTTAGTTGGGACAGGGATCCCTACGAGCAGTACTTC
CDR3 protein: CSVSWDRDPYEQYF

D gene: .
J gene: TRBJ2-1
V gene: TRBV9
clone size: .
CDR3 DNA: TGTGCCAGCAGCGTATTAAACGACTTGGGCAATGAGCAGTTCTTC
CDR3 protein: CASSVLNDLGNEQFF